Detailed here is one TCR beta chain. Repertoires were generated with immunoSEQ multiplex PCR, while TCRdb's copy carries only in-frame clones and drops some. The sample consists of under 150,000 clones, just over 85% of them appearing once. Trimming cost V 6 bases and J 10 bases; bases outside gene matches: 12. The CDR3 loop spans 14 amino acids. Germline loops: CDR1 SNHLY, CDR2 FYNNEI. This sample is part of a study of T cell responses to AZD1222 COVID-19 vaccine. This rearrangement joins TRBV2 to TRBJ1-1, with 9 nucleotides matching TRBD1. The receptor was isolated from an adult in good health. Material: peripheral blood, obtained on day 0 of AZD1222 vaccination. CDR3 amino acids: CASSANTGGGAAFF. The CDR3 DNA sequence: TGTGCCAGCAGCGCTAACACAGGGGGCGGAGCAGCTTTCTTT.